This T cell receptor beta chain was documented in a study of shared clonotypes between healthy human individuals. Researchers drew on roughly 82 million PBMCs for genomic DNA from unsorted samples. CDR3 length equals 15 residues. V gave up 2 bases and J gave up 0 bases, with 8 bases separating them. In germline, CDR1 is SEHNR, CDR2 FQNEAQ (reference sequence). Findings of the study overall: Clonotype sharing across donors was expected to vary with sequencing depth. The authors sampled blood alone, and tissue repertoires likely differ.

Comments on this clone: The antigen remains unidentified. The same CDR3 also results from other DNA sequences found in this sample.

The assay was run at deep level. Sequencing was performed with immunoSEQ multiplex PCR; in TCRdb, only in-frame clones are kept and a portion is missing. Of some 500,000 clones listed, approximately 79% are singletons. This receptor was taken from a woman in her forties in good health. Some clones in this sample may be carry-over from other donors' samples. The chain joins TRBV7-9 to TRBJ2-1; D is uncertain. The sample comprised PBMCs. The DNA of the CDR3 is TGTGCCAGCAGCTTATTGGGCAGCTCCTACAATGAGCAGTTCTTC. Encoded protein: CASSLLGSSYNEQFF.